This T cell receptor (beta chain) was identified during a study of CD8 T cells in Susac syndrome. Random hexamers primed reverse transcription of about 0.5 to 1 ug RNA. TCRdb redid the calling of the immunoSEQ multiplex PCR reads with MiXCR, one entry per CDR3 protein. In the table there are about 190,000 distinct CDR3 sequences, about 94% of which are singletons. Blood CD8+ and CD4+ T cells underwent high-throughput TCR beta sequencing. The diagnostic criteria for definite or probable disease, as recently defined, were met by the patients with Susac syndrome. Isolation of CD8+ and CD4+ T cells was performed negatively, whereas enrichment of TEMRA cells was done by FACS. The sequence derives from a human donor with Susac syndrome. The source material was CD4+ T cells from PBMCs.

The CDR3 nucleotides read TGTGCCAGCACCGAACCCCAGGGTTTACATTCACCCCTCCACTTT. Amino acids: CASTEPQGLHSPLHF. J is TRBJ1-6 and V is TRBV12-3 or TRBV12-4, with TRBD1 as a possible D gene (5 bases). The CDR3 runs to 15 residues. V lost 7 bases and J lost 8, with 18 bases in between.